A selection of T cell receptor beta chains follows, all from one sample in a study of CD8 T cells in ankylosing spondylitis. TCRdb independently ran MiXCR on the 5' RACE reads; one entry per CDR3 protein. Of 750,000 to 850,000 distinct CDR3 sequences in the sample, around 11% are singletons; the top ten hold 0.51%. The specimen sequenced was blood, either unsorted or a sorted T cell fraction (not recorded which). These receptors came from a male donor with ankylosing spondylitis. CDR3s include the opening cysteine and the closing phenylalanine or tryptophan. The D gene is left open where the match is weak. Not every row has a clone size; where given, it reads once, few, many or a size class.

J gene: TRBJ2-3; D gene: .; clone size: .; V gene: TRBV20-1; CDR3 protein: CSARGGYSPQYF; CDR3 DNA: TGCAGTGCTAGAGGGGGATACTCCCCGCAGTATTTT
J gene: TRBJ1-2; D gene: TRBD1; clone size: few; V gene: TRBV6-5; CDR3 protein: CASSYADRGRGYTF; CDR3 DNA: TGTGCCAGCAGTTACGCGGACAGGGGACGGGGCTACACCTTC
J gene: TRBJ1-1; D gene: .; clone size: few; V gene: TRBV3-1; CDR3 protein: CASSHSGKNTEAFF; CDR3 DNA: TGTGCCAGCAGCCATTCAGGGAAGAACACTGAAGCTTTCTTT
J gene: TRBJ1-2; D gene: TRBD1; clone size: .; V gene: TRBV12-3/TRBV12-4; CDR3 protein: CASRGTGGFGGYTF; CDR3 DNA: TGTGCCAGCAGGGGGACAGGGGGCTTTGGGGGCTACACCTTC
J gene: TRBJ1-3; D gene: .; clone size: .; V gene: TRBV6-1; CDR3 protein: CASRNGGGNTIYF; CDR3 DNA: TGTGCCAGCCGAAATGGTGGTGGAAACACCATATATTTT
J gene: TRBJ2-1; D gene: TRBD2; clone size: .; V gene: TRBV30; CDR3 protein: CAWSVLGASGSYNEQFF; CDR3 DNA: TGTGCCTGGAGTGTACTAGGGGCTAGCGGGAGCTACAATGAGCAGTTCTTC
J gene: TRBJ2-5; D gene: .; clone size: few; V gene: TRBV5-1; CDR3 protein: CASSGGSLQETQYF; CDR3 DNA: TGCGCCAGCAGCGGGGGGAGTTTACAAGAGACCCAGTACTTC
J gene: TRBJ2-1; D gene: .; clone size: many; V gene: TRBV10-3; CDR3 protein: CAARGASGSNEQFF; CDR3 DNA: TGTGCCGCCAGGGGGGCTAGCGGAAGCAATGAGCAGTTCTTC
J gene: TRBJ1-2; D gene: .; clone size: few; V gene: TRBV6-5; CDR3 protein: CASSYGGRRGDYGYTF; CDR3 DNA: TGTGCCAGCAGTTACGGGGGACGACGGGGGGATTATGGCTACACCTTC
J gene: TRBJ2-7; D gene: .; clone size: few; V gene: TRBV10-3; CDR3 protein: CAISESIGQGPYEQYF; CDR3 DNA: TGTGCCATCAGTGAGTCGATTGGCCAGGGCCCCTACGAGCAGTACTTC
J gene: TRBJ1-6; D gene: .; clone size: .; V gene: TRBV10-2; CDR3 protein: CASSRGGALHF; CDR3 DNA: TGCGCCAGCAGCCGGGGGGGTGCTCTCCACTTT
J gene: TRBJ2-1; D gene: TRBD2; clone size: few; V gene: TRBV7-2; CDR3 protein: CASSPMPAGGHEQFF; CDR3 DNA: TGTGCCAGCAGCCCGATGCCAGCGGGGGGCCATGAGCAGTTCTTC
J gene: TRBJ2-5; D gene: .; clone size: .; V gene: TRBV7-6; CDR3 protein: CASSLESSAAQETQYF; CDR3 DNA: TGTGCCAGCAGCTTAGAGAGTAGCGCGGCTCAAGAGACCCAGTACTTC
J gene: TRBJ2-5; D gene: .; clone size: few; V gene: TRBV20-1; CDR3 protein: CSANLGQTQYF; CDR3 DNA: TGCAGTGCTAACTTGGGGCAGACCCAGTACTTC
J gene: TRBJ2-3; D gene: TRBD1; clone size: .; V gene: TRBV6-2/TRBV6-3; CDR3 protein: CASSYPGGKGYF; CDR3 DNA: TGTGCCAGCAGTTACCCAGGGGGAAAGGGGTATTTT
J gene: TRBJ1-2; D gene: .; clone size: many; V gene: TRBV11-2; CDR3 protein: CASSLGGFTTF; CDR3 DNA: TGTGCCAGCAGCTTGGGGGGTTTCACCACCTTC
J gene: TRBJ1-1; D gene: TRBD1; clone size: few; V gene: TRBV5-6; CDR3 protein: CASSSTGTEEAFF; CDR3 DNA: TGTGCCAGCAGCTCCACCGGGACAGAAGAAGCTTTCTTT
J gene: TRBJ2-7; D gene: .; clone size: once; V gene: TRBV5-5; CDR3 protein: CASGPRHRSAYEQYF; CDR3 DNA: TGTGCCAGCGGCCCCCGGCACAGGTCGGCCTACGAGCAGTACTTC
J gene: TRBJ2-3; D gene: TRBD2; clone size: .; V gene: TRBV7-2; CDR3 protein: CASSLYGTSEDTQYF; CDR3 DNA: TGTGCCAGCAGCTTGTACGGGACTAGCGAAGATACGCAGTATTTT
J gene: TRBJ2-5; D gene: .; clone size: .; V gene: TRBV20-1; CDR3 protein: CCASPGYGRGQETQYF; CDR3 DNA: TGCTGTGCTAGTCCGGGATACGGGAGAGGGCAAGAGACCCAGTACTTC
J gene: TRBJ2-5; D gene: .; clone size: .; V gene: TRBV4-2; CDR3 protein: CASSQDGIREETQYF; CDR3 DNA: TGTGCCAGCAGCCAAGATGGGATAAGGGAGGAGACCCAGTACTTC
J gene: TRBJ2-1; D gene: .; clone size: few; V gene: TRBV28; CDR3 protein: CASSLLLLNTNEQFF; CDR3 DNA: TGTGCCAGCAGTTTACTGCTACTAAATACCAATGAGCAGTTCTTC
J gene: TRBJ2-5; D gene: .; clone size: few; V gene: TRBV12-3/TRBV12-4; CDR3 protein: CASSLRARETQYF; CDR3 DNA: TGTGCCAGCAGTTTAAGGGCCCGAGAGACCCAGTACTTC
J gene: TRBJ2-6; D gene: .; clone size: many; V gene: TRBV29-1; CDR3 protein: CSIASSGANVLTF; CDR3 DNA: TGCAGCATCGCGAGCTCTGGGGCCAACGTCCTGACTTTC
J gene: TRBJ2-1; D gene: .; clone size: few; V gene: TRBV2; CDR3 protein: CASIREGHEQFF; CDR3 DNA: TGTGCCAGCATTCGTGAGGGTCATGAGCAGTTCTTC
J gene: TRBJ2-5; D gene: .; clone size: few; V gene: TRBV5-1; CDR3 protein: CASSPHLGETQYF; CDR3 DNA: TGCGCCAGCAGCCCCCACCTAGGAGAGACCCAGTACTTC
J gene: TRBJ2-1; D gene: .; clone size: .; V gene: TRBV5-1; CDR3 protein: CASSLELWGTYNEQFF; CDR3 DNA: TGCGCCAGCAGCTTGGAACTGTGGGGGACCTACAATGAGCAGTTCTTC
J gene: TRBJ2-3; D gene: TRBD2; clone size: few; V gene: TRBV29-1; CDR3 protein: CSVARGGSDTQYF; CDR3 DNA: TGCAGCGTTGCTCGGGGGGGCTCAGATACGCAGTATTTT
J gene: TRBJ2-1; D gene: .; clone size: .; V gene: TRBV20-1; CDR3 protein: CSASLGFEQFF; CDR3 DNA: TGCAGTGCTAGTCTCGGGTTTGAGCAGTTCTTC